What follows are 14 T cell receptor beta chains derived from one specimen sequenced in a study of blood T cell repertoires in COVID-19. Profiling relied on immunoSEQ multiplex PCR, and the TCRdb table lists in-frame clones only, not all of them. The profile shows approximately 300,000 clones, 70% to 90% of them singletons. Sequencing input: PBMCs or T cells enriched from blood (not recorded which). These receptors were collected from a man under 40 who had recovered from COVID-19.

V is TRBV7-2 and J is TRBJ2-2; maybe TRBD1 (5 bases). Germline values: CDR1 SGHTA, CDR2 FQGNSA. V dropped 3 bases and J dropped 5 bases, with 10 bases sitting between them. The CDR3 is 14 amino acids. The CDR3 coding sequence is TGTGCCAGCAGCTTGCTGGACACAACCGGGGAGCTGTTTTTT. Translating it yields CASSLLDTTGELFF.

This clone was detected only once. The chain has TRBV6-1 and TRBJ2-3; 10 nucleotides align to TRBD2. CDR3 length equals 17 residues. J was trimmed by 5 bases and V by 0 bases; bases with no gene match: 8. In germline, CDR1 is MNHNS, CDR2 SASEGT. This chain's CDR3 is CASSEASLAGVRDTQYF. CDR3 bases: TGTGCCAGCAGTGAAGCTTCGCTAGCGGGAGTCCGAGATACGCAGTATTTT.

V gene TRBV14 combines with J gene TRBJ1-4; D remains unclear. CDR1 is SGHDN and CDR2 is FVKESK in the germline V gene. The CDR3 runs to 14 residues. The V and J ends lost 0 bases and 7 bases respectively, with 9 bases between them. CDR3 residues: CASSQDYRVEKLFF. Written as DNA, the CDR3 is TGTGCCAGCAGCCAAGATTACCGAGTTGAAAAACTGTTTTTT.

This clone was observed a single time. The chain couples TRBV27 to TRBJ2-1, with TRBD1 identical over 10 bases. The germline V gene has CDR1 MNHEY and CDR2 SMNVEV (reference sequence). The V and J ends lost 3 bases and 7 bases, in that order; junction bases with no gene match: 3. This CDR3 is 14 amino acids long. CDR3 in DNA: TGTGCCAGCAGTTTCGGGACAGGGGTGAATGAGCAGTTCTTC. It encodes CASSFGTGVNEQFF.

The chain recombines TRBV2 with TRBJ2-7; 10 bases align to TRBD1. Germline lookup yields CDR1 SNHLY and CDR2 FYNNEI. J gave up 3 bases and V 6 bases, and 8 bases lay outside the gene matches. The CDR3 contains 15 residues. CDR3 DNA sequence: TGTGCCAGCAGCGTGGGACAGGGGAGGCGCTACGAGCAGTACTTC. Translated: CASSVGQGRRYEQYF.

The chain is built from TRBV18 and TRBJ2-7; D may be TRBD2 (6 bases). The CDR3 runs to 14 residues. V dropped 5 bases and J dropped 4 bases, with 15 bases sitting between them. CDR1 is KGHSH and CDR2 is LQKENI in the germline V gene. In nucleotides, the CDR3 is TGTGCCAGCTCAGCCGGGACTGGCACTTACGAGCAGTACTTC. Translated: CASSAGTGTYEQYF.

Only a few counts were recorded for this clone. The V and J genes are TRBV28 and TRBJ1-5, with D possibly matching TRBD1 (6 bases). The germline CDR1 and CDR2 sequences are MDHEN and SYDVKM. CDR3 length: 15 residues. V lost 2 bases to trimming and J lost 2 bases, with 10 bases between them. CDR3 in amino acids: CASSLHRAGNQPQHF. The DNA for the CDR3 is TGTGCCAGCAGTTTACACAGGGCTGGCAATCAGCCCCAGCATTTT.

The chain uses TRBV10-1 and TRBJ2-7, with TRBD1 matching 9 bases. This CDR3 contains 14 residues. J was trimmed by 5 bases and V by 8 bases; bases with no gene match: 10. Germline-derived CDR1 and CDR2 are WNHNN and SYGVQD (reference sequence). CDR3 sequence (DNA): TGCGCCAGCGCCCCCGGACAGGGGAGGCACGAGCAGTACTTC. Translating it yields CASAPGQGRHEQYF.

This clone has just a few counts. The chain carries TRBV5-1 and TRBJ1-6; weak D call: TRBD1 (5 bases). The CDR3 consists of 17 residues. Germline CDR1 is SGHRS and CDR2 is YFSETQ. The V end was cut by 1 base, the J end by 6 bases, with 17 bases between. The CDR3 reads CASSLRPSGQGNSPLHF. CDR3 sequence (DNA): TGCGCCAGCAGCTTGAGACCATCTGGGCAGGGTAATTCACCCCTCCACTTT.

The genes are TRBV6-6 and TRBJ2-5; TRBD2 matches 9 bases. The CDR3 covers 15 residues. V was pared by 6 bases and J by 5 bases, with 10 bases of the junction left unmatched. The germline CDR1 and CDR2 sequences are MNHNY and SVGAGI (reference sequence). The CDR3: CASRDHSGSRETQYF. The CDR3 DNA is TGTGCCAGCAGAGACCATAGCGGGAGTCGGGAGACCCAGTACTTC.

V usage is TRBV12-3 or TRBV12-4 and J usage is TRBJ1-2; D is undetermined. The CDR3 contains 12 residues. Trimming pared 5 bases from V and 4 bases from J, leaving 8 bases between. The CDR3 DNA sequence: TGTGCCAGCAGTGCCCCCGGCTATGGCTACACCTTC. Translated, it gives CASSAPGYGYTF.

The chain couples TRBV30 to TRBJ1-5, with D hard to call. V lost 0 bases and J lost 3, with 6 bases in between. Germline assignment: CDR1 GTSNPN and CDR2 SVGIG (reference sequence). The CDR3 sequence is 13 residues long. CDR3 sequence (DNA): TGTGCCTGGAGTGTAACAGACAATCAGCCCCAGCATTTT. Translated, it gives CAWSVTDNQPQHF.

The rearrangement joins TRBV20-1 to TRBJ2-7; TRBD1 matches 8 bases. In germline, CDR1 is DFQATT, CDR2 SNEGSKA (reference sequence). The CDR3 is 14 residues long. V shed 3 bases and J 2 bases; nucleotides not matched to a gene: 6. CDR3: CSASGDRKTYEQYF. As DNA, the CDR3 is TGCAGTGCTAGTGGGGACAGGAAGACCTACGAGCAGTACTTC.

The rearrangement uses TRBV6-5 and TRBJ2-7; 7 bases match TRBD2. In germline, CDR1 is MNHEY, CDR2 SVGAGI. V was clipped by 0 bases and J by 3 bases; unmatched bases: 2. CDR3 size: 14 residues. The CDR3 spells CASSYSRGVYEQYF. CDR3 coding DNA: TGTGCCAGCAGTTACTCCCGGGGGGTCTACGAGCAGTACTTC.